This is a list of T cell receptor beta chains from one sample in a study of CD8 T cells in Susac syndrome. TCRdb passed the immunoSEQ multiplex PCR reads through MiXCR, listing each CDR3 protein once. The sample gives tens of thousands of distinct CDR3 sequences, approximately 94% of which show up once; about 0.52% is in the top ten. Sequences were obtained from CD8+ T cells from PBMCs. The source is a human donor with Susac syndrome. Both conserved end residues are part of each CDR3. A D gene is named only where the DNA matches it firmly. The listing skips clone size in some rows; elsewhere it reads once, few, many or a size class.

CDR3 DNA	CDR3 protein	CDR3 length	V gene	J gene	clone size	D gene
TGTGCCAGCAGTCCCCCCGTCAGACAGGGCAATCAGCCCCAGCATTTT	CASSPPVRQGNQPQHF	16	TRBV6-2/TRBV6-3	TRBJ1-5	.	.
TGTGCTAGTGCCCCGACGGGGGATGAGCAGTTCTTC	CASAPTGDEQFF	12	TRBV12-5	TRBJ2-1	.	.
TGTGCCAGCAGTGAACGGACTAGCGGTAATGAGCAGTTCTTC	CASSERTSGNEQFF	14	TRBV6-4	TRBJ2-1	once	TRBD2
TGTGCCAGCAGCCAGGGGTTCTATTCACCCCTCCACTTT	CASSQGFYSPLHF	13	TRBV5-6	TRBJ1-6	.	.
TGTGCCAGCAGCCTACGACAGGATGAAGCTTTCTTT	CASSLRQDEAFF	12	TRBV5-4	TRBJ1-1	.	.
TGTGCCAGCAGCACTTTACAGGGGGCGAGGGGAACTGAAGCTTTCTTT	CASSTLQGARGTEAFF	16	TRBV7-9	TRBJ1-1	.	TRBD1
TGCGCCAGCAGCAAAGACAGTTCACCCCTCCACTTT	CASSKDSSPLHF	12	TRBV4-3	TRBJ1-6	once	.
TGCAGTGCTTGGGGGGACAGGGGCACAGATACGCAGTATTTT	CSAWGDRGTDTQYF	14	TRBV20-1	TRBJ2-3	.	TRBD1
TGTGCCAGCAGCAGCGGCGGGGGGCCAAACACCGGGGAGCTGTTTTTT	CASSSGGGPNTGELFF	16	TRBV7-9	TRBJ2-2	.	TRBD2
TGCGCCAGCAGCCGAGCAAGCAGAACAGGGGAAGAGACCCAGTACTTC	CASSRASRTGEETQYF	16	TRBV5-1	TRBJ2-5	.	TRBD1
TGCGCCAGCAGAGGGGGGGGTTCCAATGAGCAGTTCTTC	CASRGGGSNEQFF	13	TRBV5-1	TRBJ2-1	.	.
TGTGCCAGCAGCGTAGCATCGCATGCCAGGTGGGATGGCTACACCTTC	CASSVASHARWDGYTF	16	TRBV9	TRBJ1-2	.	.
TGTGCCAGCAGTCCCCGGGGAAGCTTGGACTATGGCTACACCTTC	CASSPRGSLDYGYTF	15	TRBV27	TRBJ1-2	.	.
TGTGCCACCAGCAGAGTTATCCCAGATACGCAGTATTTT	CATSRVIPDTQYF	13	TRBV15	TRBJ2-3	.	.
TGCAGTGCCCCGACAGGGAGCGAGCAGTACTTC	CSAPTGSEQYF	11	TRBV20-1	TRBJ2-7	.	TRBD1
TGCAGTCCCAGGACAGCTAGCTCCTACGAGCAGTACTTC	CSPRTASSYEQYF	13	TRBV20-1	TRBJ2-7	.	.
TGTGCCAGCAGCCAAGCAGGAGGGTACAAAAACATTCAGTACTTC	CASSQAGGYKNIQYF	15	TRBV14	TRBJ2-4	.	.
TGTGCCCTGACGGGACAGGAGGTCTATGGCTACACCTTC	CALTGQEVYGYTF	13	TRBV30	TRBJ1-2	.	TRBD1
TGTGCCAGCAGCTTTCAGGCAGGGGGTAATGAAAAACTGTTTTTT	CASSFQAGGNEKLFF	15	TRBV9	TRBJ1-4	.	TRBD1
TGTGCCACCAGTGCTCCATTCGCGGGGGAGACCCAGTACTTC	CATSAPFAGETQYF	14	TRBV24-1	TRBJ2-5	.	.
TGTGCCAGCAGCTGGGACACCACCTACGAGCAGTACTTC	CASSWDTTYEQYF	13	TRBV7-9	TRBJ2-7	.	.
TGTGCCAGCAGCAAACAGGGGGCGCGGGAGCAGTACTTC	CASSKQGAREQYF	13	TRBV7-9	TRBJ2-7	.	TRBD1
TGTGCCAGCAGTCCCGGACTAGCACCCGATACGCAGTATTTT	CASSPGLAPDTQYF	14	TRBV12-3/TRBV12-4	TRBJ2-3	.	TRBD2
TGCAGCGTCCCCTGGACAGGGGATTATGGCTACACCTTC	CSVPWTGDYGYTF	13	TRBV29-1	TRBJ1-2	.	TRBD1
TGTGCCAGCAGCGTAGGGGGTTCCTACGAGCAGTACTTC	CASSVGGSYEQYF	13	TRBV9	TRBJ2-7	.	.
TGCGCCAGCAGCTTGGGATGGGTTGAATCGAGGAACGAGCAGTACTTC	CASSLGWVESRNEQYF	16	TRBV5-1	TRBJ2-7	.	.
TGTGCCAGCAGCGTAGCATCCGGGGAGCTGTTTTTT	CASSVASGELFF	12	TRBV9	TRBJ2-2	.	.
TGTGCCAGCAGCCAAGGGCTCACTCCCTACGAGCAGTACTTC	CASSQGLTPYEQYF	14	TRBV14	TRBJ2-7	.	.
TGTGCCACCAGCAGGGATGAGGCAGGCTATGGCTACACCTTC	CATSRDEAGYGYTF	14	TRBV15	TRBJ1-2	once	.
TGCGCCAGCAGCCTTACTGGGAACCCGGACCACTATGGCTACACCTTC	CASSLTGNPDHYGYTF	16	TRBV4-1	TRBJ1-2	.	.
TGTGCCAGCAGCCAAGCCCAGCGGGGGACGAAGGAGCAGTACTTC	CASSQAQRGTKEQYF	15	TRBV3-1	TRBJ2-7	.	TRBD2
TGCAGTGCTAGAGATCCCTTCCAACGGAATTCACCCCTCCACTTT	CSARDPFQRNSPLHF	15	TRBV20-1	TRBJ1-6	.	.
TGTGCCAGCAGCTTGGTACGGAACTCCTACAATGAGCAGTTCTTC	CASSLVRNSYNEQFF	15	TRBV5-4	TRBJ2-1	.	.
TGCAGCGCCCTGCTCGGGCCCACTGAAGCTTTCTTT	CSALLGPTEAFF	12	TRBV29-1	TRBJ1-1	.	.